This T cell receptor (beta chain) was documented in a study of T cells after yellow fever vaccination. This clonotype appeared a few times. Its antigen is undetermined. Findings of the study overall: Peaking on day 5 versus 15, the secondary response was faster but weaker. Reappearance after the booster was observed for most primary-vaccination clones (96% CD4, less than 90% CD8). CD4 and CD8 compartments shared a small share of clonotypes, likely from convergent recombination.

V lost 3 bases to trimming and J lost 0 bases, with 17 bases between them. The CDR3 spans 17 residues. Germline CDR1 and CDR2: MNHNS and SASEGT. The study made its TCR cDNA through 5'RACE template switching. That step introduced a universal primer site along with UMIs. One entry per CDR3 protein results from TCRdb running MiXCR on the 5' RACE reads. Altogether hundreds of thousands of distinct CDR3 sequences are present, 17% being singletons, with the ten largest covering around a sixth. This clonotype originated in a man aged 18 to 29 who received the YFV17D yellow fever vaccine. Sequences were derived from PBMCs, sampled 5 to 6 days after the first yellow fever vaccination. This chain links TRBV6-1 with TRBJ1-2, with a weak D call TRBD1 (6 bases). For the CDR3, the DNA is TGTGCCAGCAGTGACCTACGAAGACAGGCCCCTAACTATGGCTACACCTTC. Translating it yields CASSDLRRQAPNYGYTF.